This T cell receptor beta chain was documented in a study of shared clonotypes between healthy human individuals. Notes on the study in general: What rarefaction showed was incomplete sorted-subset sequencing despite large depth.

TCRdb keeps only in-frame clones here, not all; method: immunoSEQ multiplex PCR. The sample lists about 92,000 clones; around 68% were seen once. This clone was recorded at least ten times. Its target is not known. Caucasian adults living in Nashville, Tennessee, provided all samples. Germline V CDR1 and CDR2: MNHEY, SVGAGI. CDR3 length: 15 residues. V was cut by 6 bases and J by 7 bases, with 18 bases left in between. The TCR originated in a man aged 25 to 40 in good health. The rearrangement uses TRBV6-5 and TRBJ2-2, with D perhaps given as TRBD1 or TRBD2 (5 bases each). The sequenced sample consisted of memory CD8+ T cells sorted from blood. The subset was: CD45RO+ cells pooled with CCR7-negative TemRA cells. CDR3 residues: CASSHPRGSVGELFF. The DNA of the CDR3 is TGTGCCAGCAGCCACCCGAGGGGATCCGTCGGGGAGCTGTTTTTT.